Listed below are T cell receptor beta chains from one sample, sequenced in a study of blood T cell repertoires in COVID-19. Profiled with immunoSEQ multiplex PCR; TCRdb holds only in-frame clones, not every one. Among 250,000 to 300,000 clones, 70% to 90% were seen once, and the ten largest hold 8% to 13%. Source material: peripheral blood. These receptors were taken from a woman aged 70-85 years with acute or convalescent COVID-19. CDR3s include the opening cysteine and the closing phenylalanine or tryptophan. Each record gives: clone size, V gene, J gene, D gene, CDR3 protein, CDR3 DNA. The D gene is left open where the match is weak. Clone sizes are given selectively: once, few, many, or a class where the clone is expanded.

size: .; V: TRBV20-1; J: TRBJ2-5; D: TRBD2; CDR3: CSASGGAGQYF; DNA: TGCAGTGCTAGCGGGGGGGCGGGCCAGTACTTC
size: once; V: TRBV15; J: TRBJ1-2; D: .; CDR3: CATSRAYREKGYTF; DNA: TGTGCCACCAGCAGAGCGTACAGGGAGAAAGGCTACACCTTC
size: .; V: TRBV2; J: TRBJ2-2; D: .; CDR3: CASSARALNTGELFF; DNA: TGTGCCAGCAGTGCCCGAGCCTTAAACACCGGGGAGCTGTTTTTT
size: .; V: TRBV4-2; J: TRBJ1-2; D: .; CDR3: CASSLERDERAYF; DNA: TGTGCCAGCAGCCTAGAACGGGACGAGCGGGCCTACTTC
size: .; V: TRBV5-6; J: TRBJ2-6; D: .; CDR3: CASSLPRSAGANVLTF; DNA: TGTGCCAGCAGCTTGCCTCGGAGCGCTGGGGCCAACGTCCTGACTTTC
size: .; V: TRBV2; J: TRBJ2-5; D: .; CDR3: CASSEGGGRETQYF; DNA: TGTGCCAGCAGTGAAGGCGGGGGCAGGGAGACCCAGTACTTC
size: few; V: TRBV19; J: TRBJ1-2; D: .; CDR3: CATSRRGTSYGYTF; DNA: TGTGCCACTTCCCGGCGGGGGACTTCCTATGGCTACACCTTC
size: .; V: TRBV19; J: TRBJ2-3; D: TRBD1; CDR3: CASSLGTAKDTQYF; DNA: TGTGCCAGTAGTTTAGGGACAGCTAAAGATACGCAGTATTTT
size: .; V: TRBV7-9; J: TRBJ2-5; D: TRBD1; CDR3: CAAPGQGGQETQYF; DNA: TGTGCTGCACCCGGACAGGGGGGGCAAGAGACCCAGTACTTC
size: .; V: TRBV7-3; J: TRBJ2-5; D: TRBD1; CDR3: CASSLSGDRAQETQYF; DNA: TGTGCCAGCAGCTTATCTGGGGACAGGGCCCAAGAGACCCAGTACTTC
size: .; V: TRBV9; J: TRBJ2-7; D: TRBD1; CDR3: CASSETGPPYEQYF; DNA: TGTGCCAGCAGTGAGACAGGGCCCCCCTACGAGCAGTACTTC
size: .; V: TRBV20-1; J: TRBJ1-6; D: TRBD1; CDR3: CSASMGQVDSPLHF; DNA: TGCAGTGCTAGTATGGGACAGGTGGATTCACCCCTCCACTTT
size: .; V: TRBV3-1/TRBV3-2; J: TRBJ1-4; D: .; CDR3: CASSQVEKLFF; DNA: TGTGCCAGCAGCCAAGTAGAAAAACTGTTTTTT